The present T cell receptor (beta chain) was sequenced within a study of shared clonotypes between healthy human individuals. Profiling relied on immunoSEQ multiplex PCR, and the TCRdb table lists in-frame clones only, not all of them. The sample has about 560,000 clones; around 76% are singletons. All donors were Caucasian adults living in Nashville, Tennessee. Trimming cost V 3 bases and J 6 bases, with 11 bases left between them. CDR1 is MDHEN, CDR2 SYDVKM, per germline. The CDR3 runs to 14 residues. The sample was PBMCs. The sequence was collected from a woman in her thirties or forties in good health. Some clones in this sample may be carry-over from other donors' samples. The chain employs TRBV28 and TRBJ2-2, with D maybe TRBD2 (5 bases). CDR3 coding DNA: TGTGCCAGCAGTTTTGAGGGTTACGCCGGGGAGCTGTTTTTT. This gives the protein CASSFEGYAGELFF.